This T cell receptor (beta chain) was observed in a study of early T cells in non-severe SARS-CoV-2 infection. Using its own MiXCR run on the 5' RACE reads, TCRdb lists one record per CDR3 protein. The data contain fewer than 40,000 distinct CDR3 sequences, over 6% of them singletons. The CDR3 covers 16 residues. Germline V gene lookup returns CDR1 ENHRY and CDR2 SYGVKD. V was trimmed by 0 bases and J by 1 base, leaving 7 bases between them. Comment on this clonotype: What it binds is unknown.

Points from the study as a whole: VDJdb matching, biased toward anti-spike CD8 responses, missed private and CD4 specificities.

The rearrangement uses TRBV10-3 and TRBJ2-6; D unclear. This specimen consisted of whole blood, obtained at baseline. The origin of this receptor is an adult who was a healthcare worker with PCR-confirmed SARS-CoV-2 infection or an uninfected control (not recorded which). This chain's CDR3 is CAISESGQSGANVLTF. The CDR3 nucleotides are TGTGCCATCAGTGAGTCCGGGCAATCTGGGGCCAACGTCCTGACTTTC.